This TCR beta chain was identified in a study of CD8 T cells in ankylosing spondylitis. Study-wide findings and caveats: A subset of motif variants has previously been described in the synovial fluid and blood of reactive arthritis. Peripheral blood held disease-linked clones only at relatively low frequency, and these were CD8+. A TCR beta motif of about 8 highly homologous variants seemed to mark ankylosing spondylitis blood.

Generation of TCR beta libraries employed quantitative 5'-RACE incorporating molecular barcodes. TCRdb analysed the 5' RACE reads with MiXCR anew, one entry per CDR3 protein. This sample has about 540,000 distinct CDR3 sequences, with roughly an eighth found just once. This clonotype came up a few times. Its antigen is undetermined. The CDR3 is 11 residues long. The V gene's germline CDR1 is MGHRA and CDR2 YSYEKL. V was cut by 3 bases and J by 8 bases, with 7 bases left in between. This clonotype was sampled from a male donor with ankylosing spondylitis. The sequenced sample was blood, either unsorted or a sorted T cell fraction (not recorded which). The V and J genes are TRBV4-1 and TRBJ1-2; no clear D. In nucleotides, the CDR3 is TGCGCCAGCAGCCAGCCCGGGGGCTACACCTTC. Amino acids: CASSQPGGYTF.